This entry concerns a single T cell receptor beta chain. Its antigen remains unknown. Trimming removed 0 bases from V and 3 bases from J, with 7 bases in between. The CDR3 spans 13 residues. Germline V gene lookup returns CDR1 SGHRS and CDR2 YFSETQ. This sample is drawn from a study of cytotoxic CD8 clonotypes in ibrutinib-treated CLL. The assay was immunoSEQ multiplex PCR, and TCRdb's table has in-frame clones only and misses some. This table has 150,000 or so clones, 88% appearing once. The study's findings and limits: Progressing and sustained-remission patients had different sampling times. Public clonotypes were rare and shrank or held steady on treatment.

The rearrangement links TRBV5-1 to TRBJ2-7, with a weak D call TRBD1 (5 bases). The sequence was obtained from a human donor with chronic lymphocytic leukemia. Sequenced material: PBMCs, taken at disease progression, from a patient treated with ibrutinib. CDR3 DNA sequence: TGCGCCAGCAGCTTGGGACAGAACTACGAGCAGTACTTC. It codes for CASSLGQNYEQYF. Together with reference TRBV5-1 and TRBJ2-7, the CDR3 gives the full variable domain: KAGVTQTPRYLIKTRGQQVTLSCSPISGHRSVSWYQQTPGQGLQFLFEYFSETQRNKGNFPGRFSGRQFSNSRSEMNVSTLELGDSALYLCASSLGQNYEQYFGPGTRLTVT.